The entry below gives a single T cell receptor (beta chain) sequence along with its context. Its specificity is not known. Healthy bone marrow donors made up the donors. These donors counted as nominally healthy when sampled, but unrecorded immune exposures were likely. 60 Vbeta and 13 Jbeta primers were used in PCR. Measured with immunoSEQ multiplex PCR; TCRdb has only the in-frame clones, and not every one. The sample consists of 110,000 to 150,000 clones, about three quarters of them appearing once. The sample belongs to a study of cytomegalovirus exposure and HLA in healthy donors. General observations from the study: The majority of CMV-associated TCR beta chains were reported as apparently HLA-restricted in a later analysis.

This clonotype was sampled from a man aged 35 to 55 in good health and CMV-seropositive. Sequenced input: PBMCs.

The CDR3 sequence: CASSTPPYGIYNEQFF. For the CDR3, the DNA is TGTGCCAGTAGTACGCCGCCATACGGTATCTACAATGAGCAGTTCTTC. This chain connects TRBV19 to TRBJ2-1; D uncertain. Trimming removed 4 bases at V and 3 bases at J, with 16 bases between. The CDR3 loop spans 16 amino acids. CDR1 LNHDA and CDR2 SQIVND come from the germline V gene (reference sequence).